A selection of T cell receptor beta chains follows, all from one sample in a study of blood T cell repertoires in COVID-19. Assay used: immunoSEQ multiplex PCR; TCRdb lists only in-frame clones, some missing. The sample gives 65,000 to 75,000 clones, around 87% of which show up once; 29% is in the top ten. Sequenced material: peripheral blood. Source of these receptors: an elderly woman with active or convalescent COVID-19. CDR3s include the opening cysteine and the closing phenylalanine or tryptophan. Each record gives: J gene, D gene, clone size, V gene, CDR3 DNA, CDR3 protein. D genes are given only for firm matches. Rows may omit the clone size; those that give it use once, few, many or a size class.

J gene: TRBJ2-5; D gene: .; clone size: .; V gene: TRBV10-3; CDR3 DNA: TGTGCCATCAGTGAGTCGACTGAGACCCAGTACTTC; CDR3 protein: CAISESTETQYF
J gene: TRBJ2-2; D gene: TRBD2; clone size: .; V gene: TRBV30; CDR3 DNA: TGTGCCTGGAGAGGAGAAGCGGGGTCCCACACCGGGGAGCTGTTTTTT; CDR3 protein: CAWRGEAGSHTGELFF
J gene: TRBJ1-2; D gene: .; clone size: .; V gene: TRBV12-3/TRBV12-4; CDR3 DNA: TGTGCCAGCAGTTTCCCCGGACAGTCGGGTACCTTC; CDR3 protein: CASSFPGQSGTF
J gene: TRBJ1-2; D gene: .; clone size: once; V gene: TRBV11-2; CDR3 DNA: TGTGCCAGCAGCTTGCAGGGGATGGGCTACACCTTC; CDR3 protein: CASSLQGMGYTF
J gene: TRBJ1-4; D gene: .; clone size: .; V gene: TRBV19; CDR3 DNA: TGTGCCAGTAGTATAGGAGGAGGAGTAGGGGAAAAACTGTTTTTT; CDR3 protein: CASSIGGGVGEKLFF
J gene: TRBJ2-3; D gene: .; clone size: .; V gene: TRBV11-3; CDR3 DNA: TGTGCCAGCAGCTCGCGGCTGTCAGACACAGATACGCAGTATTTT; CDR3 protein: CASSSRLSDTDTQYF
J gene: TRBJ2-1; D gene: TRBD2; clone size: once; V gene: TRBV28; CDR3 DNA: TGTGCCAGCAGACGGACTAGCGGGGGGGCTGTTAATGATGAGCAGTTCTTC; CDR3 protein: CASRRTSGGAVNDEQFF
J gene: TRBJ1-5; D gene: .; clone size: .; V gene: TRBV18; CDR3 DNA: TGTGCCAGCTCACCAGTGTACAGCTATAGCAATCAGCCCCAGCATTTT; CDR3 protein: CASSPVYSYSNQPQHF
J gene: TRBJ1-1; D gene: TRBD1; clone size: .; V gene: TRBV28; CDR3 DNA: TGTGCCAGCAGTTCAGAAGGGGGCTTAACTGAAGCTTTCTTT; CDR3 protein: CASSSEGGLTEAFF
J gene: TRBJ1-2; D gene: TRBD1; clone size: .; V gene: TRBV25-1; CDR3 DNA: TGTGCCAGCAGCCTGGGACAGGGGCTTCACGGCTACACCTTC; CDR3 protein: CASSLGQGLHGYTF
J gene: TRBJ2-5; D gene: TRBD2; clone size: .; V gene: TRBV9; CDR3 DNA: TGTGCCAGCAGCGACGGACTAGCTCGGGAGACCCAGTACTTC; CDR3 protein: CASSDGLARETQYF
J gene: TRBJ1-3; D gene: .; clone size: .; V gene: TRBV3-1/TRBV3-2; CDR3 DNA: TGTGCCAGCAGTAATACACCCTCTGGAAACACCATATATTTT; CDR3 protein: CASSNTPSGNTIYF
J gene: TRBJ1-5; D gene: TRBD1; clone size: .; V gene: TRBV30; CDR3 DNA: TGTGCCTGGGGGGGGACAGGGGGCCAGCCCCAGCATTTT; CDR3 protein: CAWGGTGGQPQHF
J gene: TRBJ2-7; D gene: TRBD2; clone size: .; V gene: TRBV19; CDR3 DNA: TGTGCCAGTAGTATGAAATCGGGACTAGGGGCTTACTACGAGCAGTACTTC; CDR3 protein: CASSMKSGLGAYYEQYF
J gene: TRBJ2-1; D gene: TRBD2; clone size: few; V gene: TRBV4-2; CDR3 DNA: TGTGCCAGCAGCCAAGAACCCGGACTAGCGGGGATCAATGAGCAGTTCTTC; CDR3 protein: CASSQEPGLAGINEQFF
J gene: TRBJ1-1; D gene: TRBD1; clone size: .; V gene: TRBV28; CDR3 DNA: TGTGCCAGCCAGTCCGGGACAGGGGGCGCCGAAGCTTTCTTT; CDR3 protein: CASQSGTGGAEAFF
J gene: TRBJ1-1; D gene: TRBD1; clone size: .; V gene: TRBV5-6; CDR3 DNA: TGTGCCAGCAGCTTCCAGGGGGATGGAGCTTTCTTT; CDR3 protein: CASSFQGDGAFF
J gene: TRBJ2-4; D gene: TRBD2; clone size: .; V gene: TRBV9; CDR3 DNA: TGTGCCAGCAGCCCGACTCCGGGAGGGAAGGGACTAGCGGGGGGGCCTTCGTTTCAGTACTTC; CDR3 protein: CASSPTPGGKGLAGGPSFQYF
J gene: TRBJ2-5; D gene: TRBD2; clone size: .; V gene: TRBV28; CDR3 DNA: TGTGCCAGCAGTTCTGGGACTAGGCTGGAGACCCAGTACTTC; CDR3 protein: CASSSGTRLETQYF
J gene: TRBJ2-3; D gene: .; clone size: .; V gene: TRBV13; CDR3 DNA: TGTGCCAGCAGCTTAGACGGGGGATCTAGCACAGATACGCAGTATTTT; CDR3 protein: CASSLDGGSSTDTQYF
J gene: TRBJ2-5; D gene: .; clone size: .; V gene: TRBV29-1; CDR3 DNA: TGCAGCGTGGGCAGGGGATTGGGGCCCCAGTACTTC; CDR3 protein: CSVGRGLGPQYF
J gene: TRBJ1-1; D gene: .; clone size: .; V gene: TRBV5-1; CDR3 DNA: TGCGCCAGCCGCTTAGAACTGCACACTGAAGCTTTCTTT; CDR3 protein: CASRLELHTEAFF
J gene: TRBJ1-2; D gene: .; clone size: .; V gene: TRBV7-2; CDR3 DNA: TGTGCCAGCAGTTATGGGGGGTCAGCTAACTATGGCTACACCTTC; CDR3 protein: CASSYGGSANYGYTF
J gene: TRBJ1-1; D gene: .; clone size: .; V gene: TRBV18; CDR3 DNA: TGTGCCAGCTCACCCGAAAGGACAGCGAACACTGAAGCTTTCTTT; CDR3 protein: CASSPERTANTEAFF
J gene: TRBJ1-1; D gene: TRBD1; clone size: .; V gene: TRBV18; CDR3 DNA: TGTGCCAGCTCACCCTCTGTCCAGACAGGGTCCGGAGTAGCTTTCTTT; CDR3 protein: CASSPSVQTGSGVAFF
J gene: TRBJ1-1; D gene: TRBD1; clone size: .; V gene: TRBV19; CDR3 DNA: TGTGCCAGTAAACTGCAGGGGGCGTTTGAAGCTTTCTTT; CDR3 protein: CASKLQGAFEAFF
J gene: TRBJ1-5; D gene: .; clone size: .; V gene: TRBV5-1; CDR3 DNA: TGCGCCAGCAGCTTGACTAGGGTGCGTGGCCAGGGCGGGGGCGTCAATCAGCCCCAGCATTTT; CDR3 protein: CASSLTRVRGQGGGVNQPQHF
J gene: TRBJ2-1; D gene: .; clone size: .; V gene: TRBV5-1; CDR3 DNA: TGCGCCAGCGACGAGGGTCTTACCTACAATGAGCAGTTCTTC; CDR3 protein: CASDEGLTYNEQFF
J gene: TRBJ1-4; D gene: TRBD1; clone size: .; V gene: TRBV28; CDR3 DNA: TGTGCCAGCTTCGGGACAGTTCCTGAAAAACTGTTTTTT; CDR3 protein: CASFGTVPEKLFF
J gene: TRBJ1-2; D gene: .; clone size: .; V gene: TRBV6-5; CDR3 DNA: TGTGCCACCGGACAGTACTATGGCTACACCTTC; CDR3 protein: CATGQYYGYTF
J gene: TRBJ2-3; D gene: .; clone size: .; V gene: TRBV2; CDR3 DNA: TGTGCCAGCACCCGGGATACGCAGTATTTT; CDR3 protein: CASTRDTQYF
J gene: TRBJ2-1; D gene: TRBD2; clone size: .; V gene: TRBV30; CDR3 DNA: TGTGCCTGGAGACTAGCGGGGGCGAATTACAATGAGCAGTTCTTC; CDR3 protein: CAWRLAGANYNEQFF
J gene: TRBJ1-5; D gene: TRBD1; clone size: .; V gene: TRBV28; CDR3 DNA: TGTGCCAGCAGTTCAGGGGGAAATCAGCCCCAGCATTTT; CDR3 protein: CASSSGGNQPQHF
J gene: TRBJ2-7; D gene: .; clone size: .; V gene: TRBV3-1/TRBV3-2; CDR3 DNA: TGTGCCAGCAGCCAAGAGCCAGCGGGTTACTACGAGCAGTACTTC; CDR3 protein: CASSQEPAGYYEQYF
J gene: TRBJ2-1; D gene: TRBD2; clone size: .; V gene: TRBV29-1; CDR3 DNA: TGCAGCGTTGAAGATCCGGTCGGGGGGGCCAATGAGCAGTTCTTC; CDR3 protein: CSVEDPVGGANEQFF
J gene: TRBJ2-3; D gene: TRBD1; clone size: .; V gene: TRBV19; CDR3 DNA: TGTGCCAGTATGGGACAGTTCCTTAGCACAGATACGCAGTATTTT; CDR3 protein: CASMGQFLSTDTQYF
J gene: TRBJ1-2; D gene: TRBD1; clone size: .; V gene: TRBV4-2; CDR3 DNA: TGTGCCAGCAGCCGCGAACAGGGGGGAGGCTATGGCTACACCTTC; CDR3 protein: CASSREQGGGYGYTF
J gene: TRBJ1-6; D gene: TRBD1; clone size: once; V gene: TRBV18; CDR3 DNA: TGTGCCAGCCATACCGGGACAGGAAATTCACCCCTCCACTTT; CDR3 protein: CASHTGTGNSPLHF
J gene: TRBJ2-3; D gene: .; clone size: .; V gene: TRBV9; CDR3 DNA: TGTGCCAGCAGCCCGGAGGGGCAGGGTGGCACAGAGGCGCAGTATTTT; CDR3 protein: CASSPEGQGGTEAQYF
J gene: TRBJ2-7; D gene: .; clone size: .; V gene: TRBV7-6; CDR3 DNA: TGTGCCAGCAGCTTCGGTCAGGGCCTCTCCTACGAGCAGTACTTC; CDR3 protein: CASSFGQGLSYEQYF
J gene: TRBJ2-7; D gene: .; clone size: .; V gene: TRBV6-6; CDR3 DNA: TGTGCCAGCAGTTTCTTGGCGGGCGAGCAGTACTTC; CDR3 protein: CASSFLAGEQYF
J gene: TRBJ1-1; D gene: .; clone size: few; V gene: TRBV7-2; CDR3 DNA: TGTGCCAGCAGCTTAGCCCCGGGGAGGCAAACTGAAGCTTTCTTT; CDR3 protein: CASSLAPGRQTEAFF
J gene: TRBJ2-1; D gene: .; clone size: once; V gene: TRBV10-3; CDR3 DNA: TGTGCCATCAGTGAGTCGAAAGAGTACAATGAGCAGTTCTTC; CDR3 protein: CAISESKEYNEQFF
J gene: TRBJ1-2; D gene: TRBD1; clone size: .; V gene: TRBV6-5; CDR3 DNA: TGTGCCAGCAGTTACGAACCGGGACAGGGCTATGGCTACACCTTC; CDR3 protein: CASSYEPGQGYGYTF
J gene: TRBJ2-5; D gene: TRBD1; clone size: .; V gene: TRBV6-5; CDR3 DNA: TGTGCCAGCAGGCTGACAGGGCTAGAGACCCAGTACTTC; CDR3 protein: CASRLTGLETQYF
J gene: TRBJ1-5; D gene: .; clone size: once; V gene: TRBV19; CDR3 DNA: TGTGCCAGTATGATGCTATTAAGCAATCAGCCCCAGCATTTT; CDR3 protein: CASMMLLSNQPQHF
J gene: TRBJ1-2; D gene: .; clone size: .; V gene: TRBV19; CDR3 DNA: TGTGCCAGTAGTTTGGGAGGGAATGGCTACACCTTC; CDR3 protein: CASSLGGNGYTF
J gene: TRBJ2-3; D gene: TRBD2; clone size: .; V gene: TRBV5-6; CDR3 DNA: TGTGCCAGCAGCTTTCTCAGCGGGGGTGCTAGCACAGATACGCAGTATTTT; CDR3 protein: CASSFLSGGASTDTQYF
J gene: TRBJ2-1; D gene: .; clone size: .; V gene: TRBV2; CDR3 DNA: TGTGCCAGCAGTAATCTCTACAATGAGCAGTTCTTC; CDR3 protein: CASSNLYNEQFF
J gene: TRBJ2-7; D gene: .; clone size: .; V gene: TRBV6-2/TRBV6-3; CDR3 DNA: TGTGCCAGCAGCCACCCCACTAGGCCCGCGTCCTACGAGCAGTACTTC; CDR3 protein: CASSHPTRPASYEQYF